Below are 27 T cell receptor beta chains sequenced from a single sample in a study of T cell clones after liver transplantation (dated by TCRdb to between 2018 and 2021). Receptors were amplified or captured by the immunoSEQ multiplex PCR assay. As stored in TCRdb, this immuneACCESS dataset retains in-frame rearrangements with V and J assigned. A fraction of the clones does not appear; measured against another copy, unresolved V genes explain less than half of the discrepancy, and the remainder lacks a known reason. Present in this sample are 50,000 to 60,000 clones, about 73% of which were seen just once. Of the sample, about 2.7% falls within the top ten clones. This sample comprised CD4+ T cells from blood, obtained at the approximately 15-month timepoint. The receptors come from a human patient who received a liver transplant. Following transplantation, T cells from the graft donor may be among those present.

The chain combines TRBV7-2 with TRBJ2-5; weak D call: TRBD1 (6 bases). V gave up 6 bases and J gave up 2 bases, with 7 bases separating them. The CDR3 has 12 residues. The germline V gene encodes CDR1 SGHTA and CDR2 FQGNSA. The CDR3: CASSTGQETQYF. In nucleotides, the CDR3 is TGTGCCAGCAGTACAGGGCAAGAGACCCAGTACTTC.

The chain recombines TRBV30 with TRBJ1-5, with 8 bases aligning to TRBD1. The CDR3 totals 15 residues. After removal of 5 bases from V and 2 bases from J, the junction contained 8 bases not matched to a gene. Germline-derived CDR1 and CDR2 are GTSNPN and SVGIG (reference sequence). This CDR3 reads CAWGKGQGGNQPQHF. As DNA, the CDR3 is TGTGCCTGGGGGAAAGGACAGGGAGGCAATCAGCCCCAGCATTTT.

This sequence joins TRBV6-5 and TRBJ2-1, with TRBD2 as a possible D gene (7 bases). Germline assignment: CDR1 MNHEY and CDR2 SVGAGI. The CDR3 consists of 14 residues. With 6 bases removed from V and 7 bases from J, the gap between germline ends came to 16 bases. DNA for the CDR3: TGTGCCAGCAGAGGGGGGGGCCAGTCGAATGAGCAGTTCTTC. Translation gives CASRGGGQSNEQFF.

There are a few counts of this clone. The chain links TRBV28 to TRBJ1-5; 7 bases align to TRBD1. The CDR3 length is 13 residues. J was trimmed by 7 bases and V by 1 base; bases with no gene match: 1. Germline V CDR1 and CDR2: MDHEN, SYDVKM. The CDR3 DNA follows: TGTGCCAGCAGTTTATTACAGGGGCAGCCCCAGCATTTT. Protein product: CASSLLQGQPQHF.

This clone is a singleton in its sample. The chain recombines TRBV25-1 with TRBJ1-1, with 7 positions matching TRBD1. Germline-derived CDR1 and CDR2 are MGHDK and SYGVNS. The V segment lost 5 bases and the J segment 1 base; nucleotides outside the gene matches: 4. This CDR3 contains 14 residues. The CDR3 DNA follows: TGTGCCAGCAGTCGGACAGGTGGGAACACTGAAGCTTTCTTT. This sequence encodes CASSRTGGNTEAFF.

V gene TRBV14 combines with J gene TRBJ1-2; 10 bases agree with TRBD1. V trimming: 4 bases; J trimming: 6 bases; junction bases outside the gene matches: 11. CDR1 is SGHDN, CDR2 FVKESK, per germline. This CDR3 spans 16 amino acids. CDR3 nucleotides: TGTGCCAGCAGCCCTCTTCCGGGACAGGGGACGAATGGCTACACCTTC. The encoded protein is CASSPLPGQGTNGYTF.

The chain uses TRBV30 and TRBJ1-1; D is ambiguous. CDR3 length: 13 amino acids. Per the germline V gene, CDR1 is GTSNPN and CDR2 is SVGIG (reference sequence). V was shortened by 2 bases and J by 6 bases, with 13 bases between the two germline ends. CDR3 in DNA: TGTGCCTGGAGTCCCGCCAGCAGTGCTGAAGCTTTCTTT. Translated, it gives CAWSPASSAEAFF. The full variable domain, its missing parts supplied by reference TRBV30 and TRBJ1-1, is SQTIHQWPATLVQPVGSPLSLECTVEGTSNPNLYWYRQAAGRGLQLLFYSVGIGQISSEVPQNLSASRPQDRQFILSSKKLLLSDSGFYLCAWSPASSAEAFFGQGTRLTVV.

J is TRBJ2-7 and V is TRBV7-2; 12 positions agree with TRBD2. This CDR3 has 18 amino acids. The V segment lost 1 base and the J segment 5 bases; nucleotides outside the gene matches: 12. Per the germline V gene, CDR1 is SGHTA and CDR2 is FQGNSA. In DNA, the CDR3 is TGTGCCAGCAGCTTAGGTCTAGCGGGGGGGCGTGTCCTCCACGAGCAGTACTTC. Translating gives CASSLGLAGGRVLHEQYF.

The chain combines TRBV7-2 with TRBJ2-2; D uncertain. Germline loops: CDR1 SGHTA, CDR2 FQGNSA. Trimming stripped 5 bases from V and 0 bases from J, with 4 bases between. This CDR3 has 13 amino acids. CDR3: CASSRANTGELFF. CDR3 nucleotide sequence: TGTGCCAGCAGCCGGGCGAACACCGGGGAGCTGTTTTTT.

To note about this clone: At the DNA level, this CDR3 is encoded by other sequences in the same sample as well. V and J are TRBV7-9 and TRBJ1-1; D is undetermined. Germline V gene data show CDR1 as SEHNR and CDR2 as FQNEAQ (reference sequence). The V end lost 3 bases, the J end lost 5 bases, and 10 bases lay between the germline ends. The CDR3 loop spans 13 amino acids. In DNA, the CDR3 is TGTGCCAGCAGCTTGGACGGTGGGACTGAAGCTTTCTTT. Translating gives CASSLDGGTEAFF.

The chain is built from TRBV6-1 and TRBJ2-2; maybe TRBD1 (5 bases). The V gene's germline CDR1 is MNHNS and CDR2 SASEGT. This CDR3 has 15 amino acids. Trimming pared 1 base from V and 7 bases from J, leaving 13 bases between. The CDR3 DNA reads as TGTGCCAGCAGTGAAGTCCTAAGGGGAAGCGGGGAGCTGTTTTTT. This translates into CASSEVLRGSGELFF.

The chain carries TRBV11-2 and TRBJ1-1; the D is unclear. The CDR3 length is 14 residues. V gave up 2 bases and J gave up 5 bases, with 12 bases separating them. Germline loops: CDR1 SGHAT, CDR2 FQNNGV. The CDR3 coding sequence is TGTGCCAGCAGCTTACAAGACGTGAGGACTGAAGCTTTCTTT. Translated, it gives CASSLQDVRTEAFF.

V and J are TRBV19 and TRBJ1-4; D is unclear. This CDR3 is 12 amino acids long. Trimming removed 4 bases from V and 7 bases from J, with 7 bases in between. Germline V gene sequence: CDR1 LNHDA, CDR2 SQIVND (reference sequence). This CDR3 is CASSNNGEKLFF. The CDR3 DNA follows: TGTGCCAGTAGTAACAATGGTGAAAAACTGTTTTTT.

This clone has only a few counts. The rearrangement joins TRBV2 to TRBJ1-3, with D uncertain. CDR1 and CDR2 from the germline V gene are SNHLY and FYNNEI. Trimming removed 0 bases at V and 1 base at J, with 4 bases between. This CDR3 is built from 14 residues. The CDR3 reads CASSEARSGNTIYF. DNA for the CDR3: TGTGCCAGCAGTGAAGCAAGGTCTGGAAACACCATATATTTT.

This clone was detected a few times. The chain recombines TRBV5-1 with TRBJ2-3; no clear D. CDR1 SGHRS and CDR2 YFSETQ come from the germline V gene. The V end was cut by 5 bases, the J end by 4 bases, with 8 bases between. The CDR3 totals 12 residues. CDR3 amino acids: CASRQESDTQYF. The DNA for the CDR3 is TGCGCCAGCAGGCAAGAGTCAGATACGCAGTATTTT.

The V gene is TRBV7-2, the J gene TRBJ2-2; 12 bases line up with TRBD2. Per the germline V gene, CDR1 is SGHTA and CDR2 is FQGNSA. Trimming cost V 5 bases and J 0 bases; bases outside gene matches: 7. This CDR3 region has 18 residues. The chain's CDR3 is CASSRTSGGFANTGELFF. The CDR3 DNA reads TGTGCCAGCAGCCGTACTAGCGGGGGGTTCGCGAACACCGGGGAGCTGTTTTTT.

This clone was seen once. V usage is TRBV29-1 and J usage is TRBJ2-1; 9 bases agree with TRBD2. Losses at the gene ends were 7 bases for V and 7 bases for J; bases not matched to a gene: 14. CDR1 is SQVTM and CDR2 is ANQGSEA in the germline V gene. The CDR3 spans 15 residues. The chain's CDR3 is CSGAVAGVVRNEQFF. The CDR3 bases are TGCAGCGGGGCGGTAGCGGGAGTAGTACGGAATGAGCAGTTCTTC.

The V gene is TRBV7-6, the J gene TRBJ2-3; the match to TRBD1 covers 9 bases. V trimming: 3 bases; J trimming: 3 bases; junction bases outside the gene matches: 4. Germline V lookup: CDR1 SGHVS, CDR2 FNYEAQ. There are 15 residues in the CDR3. The CDR3 here is CASSLGTGITDTQYF. The CDR3 DNA is TGTGCCAGCAGCTTGGGGACAGGGATAACAGATACGCAGTATTTT.

This rearrangement joins TRBV11-3 to TRBJ2-1; 9 bases align to TRBD1. The V gene's germline CDR1 is SGHNT and CDR2 YENEEA. V dropped 6 bases and J dropped 8; count of bases not matched to a gene: 11. The CDR3 contains 15 residues. CDR3 DNA sequence: TGTGCCAGCAGTACACGGGGACAGGGTCTTCATGAGCAGTTCTTC. It translates to CASSTRGQGLHEQFF.

The genes are TRBV6-1 and TRBJ2-5, with TRBD2 as a possible D gene (6 bases). V lost 2 bases, J lost 4 bases, and 11 bases lay in between. The CDR3 consists of 14 residues. The V gene's germline CDR1 is MNHNS and CDR2 SASEGT. The DNA for the CDR3 is TGTGCCAGCAGTGAACGGGAGACTAGAGAGACCCAGTACTTC. This codes for CASSERETRETQYF.

The chain combines TRBV4-2 with TRBJ2-5, with D possibly called TRBD1 or TRBD2 (5 bases each). The germline V and J ends were trimmed by 1 base and 5 bases, with 17 bases remaining between them. The CDR3 is made up of 16 amino acids. CDR1 and CDR2 from the germline V gene are LGHNA and YNFKEQ. CDR3 protein: CASSQARGPARETQYF. The CDR3 nucleotides are TGTGCCAGCAGCCAAGCGAGGGGTCCTGCCCGGGAGACCCAGTACTTC.

The genes are TRBV7-2 and TRBJ1-4, with D maybe TRBD1 (5 bases). The germline V and J ends were trimmed by 1 base and 5 bases, with 11 bases remaining between them. Germline V lookup: CDR1 SGHTA, CDR2 FQGNSA. The CDR3 runs to 15 residues. The DNA of the CDR3 is TGTGCCAGCAGCTTAGATTGGAACAGGAATGAAAAACTGTTTTTT. It specifies CASSLDWNRNEKLFF.

The genes are TRBV18 and TRBJ1-5; no clear D. The germline V and J ends were trimmed by 6 bases and 11 bases, with 26 bases remaining between them. CDR3 length: 16 residues. Germline V gene lookup returns CDR1 KGHSH and CDR2 LQKENI. The CDR3 sequence: CASSPTAPDMDSAQHF. In DNA, the CDR3 is TGTGCCAGCTCTCCAACGGCGCCAGACATGGATTCGGCCCAGCATTTT. The full variable domain, with the rest looked up from reference TRBV18 and TRBJ1-5, is NAGVMQNPRHLVRRRGQEARLRCSPMKGHSHVYWYRQLPEEGLKFMVYLQKENIIDESGMPKERFSAEFPKEGPSILRIQQVVRGDSAAYFCASSPTAPDMDSAQHFGDGTRLSIL.

The chain has TRBV13 and TRBJ2-2, with D possibly being TRBD1 (6 bases). V was pared by 2 bases and J by 1 base, with 14 bases between. The CDR3 has 17 amino acids. Germline V gene sequence: CDR1 PRHDT, CDR2 FYEKMQ (reference sequence). This CDR3 reads CASSLKAIQGNTGELFF. CDR3 bases: TGTGCCAGCAGCTTAAAGGCGATACAGGGGAACACCGGGGAGCTGTTTTTT.

The chain employs TRBV20-1 and TRBJ2-1, with D perhaps matching TRBD2 (5 bases). The CDR3 extends over 11 amino acids. Germline-derived CDR1 and CDR2 are DFQATT and SNEGSKA (reference sequence). The V gene lost 5 bases and the J gene lost 6 bases, with 8 bases spanning the gap. The CDR3 DNA is TGCAGTGCTCCTCTAGCCAATGAGCAGTTCTTC. It encodes CSAPLANEQFF.

V usage is TRBV14 and J usage is TRBJ1-5; D is ambiguous. This CDR3 is 17 amino acids long. Germline V lookup: CDR1 SGHDN, CDR2 FVKESK. V was clipped by 0 bases and J by 2 bases, with 14 bases between them. CDR3 loop: CASSQERRVRGNQPQHF. CDR3 coding DNA: TGTGCCAGCAGCCAAGAACGGAGGGTTAGGGGCAATCAGCCCCAGCATTTT. Combining the CDR3 with reference TRBV14 and TRBJ1-5 gives the whole variable domain EAGVTQFPSHSVIEKGQTVTLRCDPISGHDNLYWYRRVMGKEIKFLLHFVKESKQDESGMPNNRFLAERTGGTYSTLKVQPAELEDSGVYFCASSQERRVRGNQPQHFGDGTRLSIL.

The rearrangement joins TRBV18 to TRBJ1-2, with no clear D. V lost 3 bases, J lost 3 bases, and 11 bases lay in between. This CDR3 region has 14 residues. Germline CDR1 KGHSH, CDR2 LQKENI. The CDR3 DNA reads TGTGCCAGCTCACCTGCCCAGACACACTATGGCTACACCTTC. Translating it yields CASSPAQTHYGYTF.